This TCR beta chain was captured by sequencing in a study of cytomegalovirus exposure and HLA in healthy donors. The overall study: In a previous analysis, approximately 110 million unique TCR beta sequences were found from 150 million to 200 million T cells. The study's findings and limits: Across all donors, roughly uniform sequencing depth was an assumption of the presence/absence analyses. Through in vitro validation, a few CMV-associated chains were shown to be specific for CMV antigens.

Germline CDR1 LNHDA, CDR2 SQIVND (reference sequence). The V end lost 6 bases, the J end lost 3 bases, and 23 bases lay between the germline ends. This CDR3 comprises 17 residues. At the time of sampling, donors were nominally healthy, though unrecorded immune exposures were likely. It was with 60 Vbeta and 13 Jbeta primers that the PCR ran. Method: immunoSEQ multiplex PCR; TCRdb's copy keeps in-frame clones and lacks some. The repertoire holds approximately 90,000 clones, roughly 80% seen once, with roughly 1.3% in the top ten. Of note for this clone: Its antigen is not identified.

This receptor was obtained from a male donor in good health and CMV-seronegative. The V and J genes are TRBV19 and TRBJ1-2, with D maybe TRBD1 (6 bases). Specimen: PBMCs. The CDR3 region has the DNA TGTGCCAGTAGGGGGGGGACACCGCATTCGAATCACTATGGCTACACCTTC. Translated: CASRGGTPHSNHYGYTF.